Each of the 21 T cell receptor beta chains below was sequenced from the same sample in a study of shared clonotypes between healthy human individuals. Sequencing was performed with immunoSEQ multiplex PCR; in TCRdb, only in-frame clones are kept and a portion is missing. The sample has about a million clones; about 80% are singletons. Sequences were obtained from memory CD4+ T cells sorted from blood. The subset is: CD45RA-negative fraction. These receptors were collected from a man aged 18 to 29 in good health.

This sequence joins TRBV14 and TRBJ1-2; D gene ambiguous. The V end lost 3 bases, the J end lost 3 bases, and 8 bases lay between the germline ends. Germline V CDR1 and CDR2: SGHDN, FVKESK. CDR3 size: 13 residues. This chain's CDR3 is CASSQGLHYGYTF. CDR3 DNA: TGTGCCAGCAGCCAGGGTCTTCACTATGGCTACACCTTC.

This clone was counted once. The chain employs TRBV19 and TRBJ1-5, with D possibly being TRBD1 (6 bases). This CDR3 has 14 residues. V was pared by 8 bases and J by 2 bases, with 13 bases between. Germline CDR1 and CDR2: LNHDA and SQIVND (reference sequence). Written as DNA, the CDR3 is TGTGCCAGTGGACAGTGGGAGGGCAATCAGCCCCAGCATTTT. Translation gives CASGQWEGNQPQHF.

This clone was seen a few times. The chain uses TRBV10-3 and TRBJ1-3; a possible D gene is TRBD1 (5 bases). CDR1 is ENHRY and CDR2 is SYGVKD in the germline V gene. The V and J ends lost 7 bases and 4 bases respectively, with 17 bases between them. The CDR3 extends over 15 amino acids. The CDR3 coding sequence is TGTGCCATCACCGCTACCGGGACCACCGGAAACACCATATATTTT. It yields the protein CAITATGTTGNTIYF.

In this sample, this clone turned up a few times. V is TRBV9 and J is TRBJ2-3; 8 bases line up with TRBD1. CDR3 length: 18 amino acids. Trimming at V came to 2 bases and at J to 0 bases, leaving 11 bases not matched to a gene. Germline lookup yields CDR1 SGDLS and CDR2 YYNGEE. In DNA form, the CDR3 reads TGTGCCAGCAGCGTCGGGACAGGAGTGATGTCTAGCACAGATACGCAGTATTTT. Protein sequence: CASSVGTGVMSSTDTQYF.

The CDR3 loop is CASSYSKDHQTYEQYF. CDR3 sequence (DNA): TGTGCCAGCAGTTACTCGAAGGACCACCAAACCTACGAGCAGTACTTC. The chain carries TRBV6-6 and TRBJ2-7, with unresolved D. Germline V CDR1 and CDR2: MNHNY, SVGAGI (reference sequence). This CDR3 comprises 16 residues. V was cut by 0 bases and J by 2 bases, with 14 bases left in between.

Details on this clone: The same CDR3 can be traced to other DNA sequences in this sample. The chain is built from TRBV11-2 and TRBJ1-5; D not certain. Germline CDR1 and CDR2: SGHAT and FQNNGV. Trimming removed 0 bases from V and 0 bases from J, with 3 bases in between. This CDR3 contains 14 residues. CDR3 region: CASSLDSSNQPQHF. The CDR3 region has the DNA TGTGCCAGCAGCTTAGACTCTAGCAATCAGCCCCAGCATTTT.

This clone came up a few times. The V call is TRBV2, the J call TRBJ1-1; no reliable D call. The germline CDR1 and CDR2 sequences are SNHLY and FYNNEI. This CDR3 comprises 11 residues. V lost 8 bases to trimming and J lost 1 base, with 5 bases between them. The CDR3 is CASGRNTEAFF. CDR3 in DNA: TGTGCCAGCGGACGGAACACTGAAGCTTTCTTT.

V is TRBV9 and J is TRBJ2-5; 11 bases align to TRBD2. The CDR3 spans 15 residues. After removal of 4 bases from V and 4 bases from J, the junction contained 6 bases not matched to a gene. Germline V gene data show CDR1 as SGDLS and CDR2 as YYNGEE. The CDR3 loop is CASSPSGLAVETQYF. CDR3 in DNA: TGTGCCAGCAGCCCCTCGGGACTAGCGGTAGAGACCCAGTACTTC.

The chain recombines TRBV30 with TRBJ2-1; tentatively, D is TRBD2 (5 bases). Germline V gene data show CDR1 as GTSNPN and CDR2 as SVGIG (reference sequence). V was shortened by 5 bases and J by 10 bases, with 12 bases between the two germline ends. This CDR3 has 11 residues. CDR3 sequence (DNA): TGTGCCTGGTCACTAGACGTAGAGCAGTTCTTC. Translating gives CAWSLDVEQFF.

V is TRBV19 and J is TRBJ1-4, with D hard to call. The V gene's germline CDR1 is LNHDA and CDR2 SQIVND (reference sequence). V gave up 1 base and J gave up 7 bases, with 13 bases separating them. The CDR3 covers 15 residues. CDR3 in DNA: TGTGCCAGTAGTATAGGGTACGGTCCCAGTGAAAAACTGTTTTTT. This translates into CASSIGYGPSEKLFF.

Written as DNA, the CDR3 is TGTGCCAGCAGCTTAGAGAGGGGGTTTTCCGGAAACACCATATATTTT. Protein sequence: CASSLERGFSGNTIYF. J is TRBJ1-3 and V is TRBV11-2; possible D gene TRBD1, 6 bases. This CDR3 is built from 16 residues. Germline lookup yields CDR1 SGHAT and CDR2 FQNNGV. Between the trimmed V and J ends, which lost 0 bases and 4 bases, there was a span of 13 bases.

V and J are TRBV11-2 and TRBJ2-7; perhaps TRBD1 as D (6 bases). The V gene's germline CDR1 is SGHAT and CDR2 FQNNGV. V shed 5 bases and J shed 1 base, with 15 bases lying between them. The CDR3 runs 15 residues. CDR3 DNA: TGTGCCAGCAGCCCGCATCCAGGGGATTCCTACGAGCAGTACTTC. Its protein product is CASSPHPGDSYEQYF.

This chain joins TRBV4-1 and TRBJ1-6; 8 bases match TRBD1. The V gene end was trimmed by 6 bases and the J gene end by 7 bases; junction bases not matched to a gene: 11. The CDR3 is 16 amino acids. Germline V gene data show CDR1 as MGHRA and CDR2 as YSYEKL. CDR3 amino acids: CASRRAPGQENSPLHF. In nucleotides, the CDR3 is TGCGCCAGCAGACGAGCCCCGGGACAGGAGAATTCACCCCTCCACTTT.

Concerning this clone itself: It is likely a read error: a sequence one base away is far more abundant. The chain employs TRBV2 and TRBJ1-5; 9 bases map to TRBD1. CDR1 is SNHLY, CDR2 FYNNEI, per germline. V lost 6 bases, J lost 5 bases, and 5 bases stayed unmatched. The CDR3 covers 14 residues. The CDR3 loop is CASSPGTGHQPQHF. The CDR3 DNA follows: TGTGCCAGCAGCCCCGGGACAGGGCATCAGCCCCAGCATTTT.

The chain joins TRBV28 to TRBJ2-3; the match to TRBD1 covers 9 bases. The CDR3 sequence is 15 residues long. CDR1 and CDR2 from the germline V gene are MDHEN and SYDVKM. The V segment lost 6 bases and the J segment 5 bases; nucleotides outside the gene matches: 9. DNA of the CDR3: TGTGCCAGCAGCAGACCGGGACAGGGCTTAGATACGCAGTATTTT. As protein: CASSRPGQGLDTQYF.

J is TRBJ1-1 and V is TRBV19; no clear D gene. This CDR3 has 13 amino acids. Germline CDR1 is LNHDA and CDR2 is SQIVND (reference sequence). V lost 8 bases to trimming and J lost 2 bases, with 12 bases between them. Here the CDR3 reads CASRRSGNTEAFF. The DNA for the CDR3 is TGTGCCAGTCGGCGATCGGGTAACACTGAAGCTTTCTTT.

The chain uses TRBV6-4 and TRBJ2-2; maybe TRBD1 (6 bases). The length of the CDR3 is 15 residues. With 5 bases removed from V and 4 bases from J, the gap between germline ends came to 14 bases. The germline CDR1 and CDR2 sequences are MRHNA and SNTAGT. The CDR3 DNA follows: TGTGCCAGCAGTCCTTTGGGGGCCGGCACCGGGGAGCTGTTTTTT. Translation gives CASSPLGAGTGELFF.

V usage is TRBV7-9 and J usage is TRBJ2-7; D might be TRBD2 (6 bases). This CDR3 has 12 residues. V shed 8 bases and J shed 0 bases, with 8 bases lying between them. Germline CDR1 reads SEHNR; CDR2 reads FQNEAQ (reference sequence). CDR3 region: CASAGRSYEQYF. CDR3 nucleotides: TGTGCCAGCGCGGGGCGCTCCTACGAGCAGTACTTC.

As DNA, the CDR3 is TGTGCCAGCAGTGCATCGTCGAGCACTGAAGCTTTCTTT. This gives the protein CASSASSSTEAFF. V gene TRBV6-6 combines with J gene TRBJ1-1; no clear D gene. The CDR3 has 13 residues. V lost 5 bases to trimming and J lost 4 bases, with 11 bases between them. Germline CDR1 is MNHNY and CDR2 is SVGAGI (reference sequence).

This clone appeared once. This chain connects TRBV19 to TRBJ1-6; TRBD1 agrees at 9 bases. J gave up 9 bases and V 9 bases, and 9 bases lay outside the gene matches. This CDR3 is 14 amino acids long. Germline CDR1 and CDR2: LNHDA and SQIVND (reference sequence). CDR3 in DNA: TGTGCCAGCCAAATGGGACAGGGACTTTCACCCCTCCACTTT. Residues: CASQMGQGLSPLHF.

The rearrangement joins TRBV28 to TRBJ2-3; 7 bases are shared with TRBD2. The trim removed 5 bases at V and 5 bases at J, leaving 13 bases unmatched. Germline lookup yields CDR1 MDHEN and CDR2 SYDVKM. The CDR3 length is 16 residues. CDR3 sequence reads: CASSRLTGLGGDTQYF. The CDR3 nucleotides read TGTGCCAGCAGTCGCCTAACCGGACTAGGAGGAGATACGCAGTATTTT.